This paragraph covers one TCR beta chain sequence. Its antigen is not yet known. No per-base quality is available; no much larger clone lies one base away. This sample was included in a study of CD8+ T cells in alopecia areata (dated by TCRdb to the late 2010s). Concerning the study at large: In both human patients and the C3H/HeJ mouse model, the study applied high-throughput TCRbeta sequencing to look at T cell clonal expansion in alopecia areata. On the human side, TCRbeta sequencing was run on scalp tissue and on sorted CD4+ and CD8+ peripheral blood T cells from healthy controls and from alopecia areata patients with either patchy or totalis/universalis disease. Scalp clonality was compared across normal scalp (n=4), patchy alopecia areata scalp (n=8), and alopecia totalis/universalis scalp (n=8). The RNA source kit depended on sample type: the PAXgene miRNA kit for fixed scalp, the miRNeasy kit for PBMCs, and the RNeasy kit for mouse skin. TCRbeta CDR3 regions were amplified by immunoSEQ multiplex PCR with 35 Vbeta forward and 13 Jbeta reverse primers. Overall study outcomes, separate from this receptor: Shared TCR sequences between patients were less evident than in mice, which may be partly attributable to HLA diversity in the patient population. Unlike mouse skin, which is dominated by gammadelta T cells, normal human skin has resident alphabeta T cells that are also sequenced, and this complicates analysis of the scalp TCR repertoire. Compared with normal scalp, lesional scalp, particularly in alopecia totalis/universalis, had higher clonality and more expanded CD8+ clones, which suggests antigenic drive.

Reading from cysteine to phenylalanine, the CDR3 counts 18 amino acids. Solely the CDR3 DNA is kept, with 54 bases framed from the first base. V is cut back by 3 bases and J by 0 bases, with 2 bases in the junction unmatched. From the germline V gene, CDR1 is SGHDN and CDR2 is FVKESK. Libraries were made using the immunoSEQ multiplex PCR assay. For TCR sequencing, RNA was extracted from every sample and reverse transcribed into cDNA to serve as template. First-strand cDNA was synthesized with SuperScript III using a 2:1 mix of oligo-dT and random hexamers. A synthetic immune receptor repertoire was used to measure amplification bias, and any remaining bias was corrected computationally. The study's own analysis went as follows. Raw reads were preprocessed for error removal, and CDR3 was defined according to IMGT conventions as running from the conserved cysteine to phenylalanine. Clonality was computed as 1 minus the Shannon entropy, with the entropy normalized by log2 of the number of productive unique TCRs. Whether each scalp clone was CD4 or CD8 was inferred by checking scalp TCRbeta sequences against the CD4 and CD8 repertoires from sorted blood. The source is immuneACCESS, and TCRdb retained only in-frame sequences with V and J called. Part of the clones is not carried over; for the studies checked, unresolved V genes explain less than half of this, and the remainder is unexplained. V and J calls plus clone size are reproduced from that table; the DNA served to infer D and trimming. This sample has about 150,000 clones in its table, and 50% to 60% of those were observed once. 4.8% of the sample goes to the ten largest clones.

PBMCs were separated by density centrifugation and stained for CD3, CD4 and CD8, after which CD4+ and CD8+ T cells were sorted on a FACSAria. Scalp biopsies and blood samples were obtained from unaffected controls. The sequence derives from a human donor in good health. The rearranged chain carries TRBV14 and TRBJ2-6; TRBD2 fits 13 bases in the junction. The sequenced sample consisted of CD4+ T cells sorted from blood. CDR3 reads: CASSQGLAGYSGANVLTF. The sequenced DNA: TGTGCCAGCAGCCAGGGACTAGCGGGATACTCTGGGGCCAACGTCCTGACTTTC.